The 30 T cell receptor gamma chains below come from one sample, sequenced in a study of Vδ1+ human thymocytes. Findings of the study overall: In the thymus, TRG and TRD repertoires looked highly polyclonal with Gaussian CDR3 lengths.

The template was reverse-transcribed extracted RNA. The CDR3 regions were amplified by multiplex PCR from V-gene primers to a constant-region primer. TCRdb made new clone calls on the multiplex PCR reads using CATT. Found here are tens of thousands of gamma-chain clones, 20% of them singletons; the top ten hold about 2%. Their antigen targets remain unknown. Source material: Vdelta1+ gamma-delta thymocytes from the thymus. Noted subset: FACS-sorted CD3+ TCRalphabeta- TCRVdelta1+ TCRVdelta2- thymocytes. These receptors were collected from a girl less than two years old who had congenital heart surgery.

The chain is built from TRGV9 and TRGJ1 or TRGJ2. The ends lost 0 bases at V and 0 bases at J; junction bases unmatched: 5. From germline, CDR1 is GITISATS and CDR2 ISYDGTV (reference sequence). The CDR3 extends over 15 amino acids. The CDR3 DNA sequence: TGTGCCTTGTGGGAGGTGCGTCCGAATTATTATAAGAAACTCTTT. This translates into CALWEVRPNYYKKLF.

This clone was seen a few times. This may come from a read error, since a much larger clone is one base off. This CDR3 is also generated by other DNA sequences in the sample. The chain combines TRGV2 with TRGJ1 or TRGJ2. V was clipped by 1 base and J by 9 bases; unmatched bases: 3. Germline V gene sequence: CDR1 EGSNGY, CDR2 YDSYNSKV. CDR3 length: 11 residues. The CDR3 region has the DNA TGTGCCACCTGGGACGGATTTAAGAAACTCTTT. Protein sequence: CATWDGFKKLF.

This clone turned up a few times. Other DNA sequences in this sample translate to the same CDR3. This chain connects TRGV4 to TRGJ1 or TRGJ2. CDR1 and CDR2 from the germline V gene are EGSTGY and YDSYTSSV. With V trimmed by 0 bases and J by 14 bases, 1 base remained unmatched. The CDR3 consists of 9 residues. The CDR3 sequence: CATWDGQLF. In nucleotides, the CDR3 is TGTGCCACCTGGGATGGGCAACTCTTT.

This clone was picked up a small number of times. V is TRGV2 and J is TRGJ1 or TRGJ2. Germline loops: CDR1 EGSNGY, CDR2 YDSYNSKV. The CDR3 has 13 residues. The V gene end was trimmed by 3 bases and the J gene end by 4 bases; junction bases not matched to a gene: 6. The CDR3: CATWDKVYYKKLF. The CDR3 DNA reads as TGTGCCACCTGGGACAAGGTCTATTATAAGAAACTCTTT.

The V and J genes are TRGV4 and TRGJ1 or TRGJ2. The ends lost 6 bases at V and 5 bases at J; junction bases unmatched: 10. The CDR3 runs 13 residues. The germline CDR1 and CDR2 sequences are EGSTGY and YDSYTSSV. This CDR3 reads CATWPRVDYKKLF. The CDR3 coding sequence is TGTGCCACCTGGCCCAGGGTGGATTATAAGAAACTCTTT.

V is TRGV4 and J is TRGJ1 or TRGJ2. V shed 0 bases and J 9 bases; nucleotides not matched to a gene: 8. Per the germline V gene, CDR1 is EGSTGY and CDR2 is YDSYTSSV. CDR3 length: 13 amino acids. CDR3 coding DNA: TGTGCCACCTGGGATGGGCGATGTGTTAAGAAACTCTTT. Encoded protein: CATWDGRCVKKLF.

This clone was found a few times. This sequence joins TRGV2 and TRGJ1 or TRGJ2. The J segment lost 12 bases and the V segment lost 0 bases, leaving 14 bases of the junction unmatched. The CDR3 is made up of 14 amino acids. Germline loops: CDR1 EGSNGY, CDR2 YDSYNSKV. Here the CDR3 reads CATWDGRGFVRKLF. CDR3 sequence (DNA): TGTGCCACCTGGGACGGGCGTGGATTCGTAAGGAAACTCTTT.

The sample holds a few counts of this clone. This specimen includes other DNA sequences encoding the same CDR3. The chain combines TRGV9 with TRGJ1 or TRGJ2. V dropped 3 bases and J dropped 3; count of bases not matched to a gene: 5. Looked up from germline, CDR1 is GITISATS and CDR2 is ISYDGTV (reference sequence). The CDR3 consists of 13 residues. DNA for the CDR3: TGTGCCTTGTGGGAGTCGACTTATTATAAGAAACTCTTT. Amino acids: CALWESTYYKKLF.

This clone turned up a few times. This chain uses TRGV3 with TRGJP1. V shed 3 bases, J shed 4 bases, and the junction held 8 bases outside the gene matches. The CDR3 runs to 15 residues. Germline V gene lookup returns CDR1 VTNTFY and CDR2 YDVSTARD (reference sequence). CDR3 nucleotides: TGTGCCACCTGGGACCTCTTTCACACTGGTTGGTTCAAGATATTT. Its protein product is CATWDLFHTGWFKIF.

This clone was detected only a few times. This specimen includes other DNA sequences encoding the same CDR3. V gene TRGV2 combines with J gene TRGJ1 or TRGJ2. Germline-derived CDR1 and CDR2 are EGSNGY and YDSYNSKV. The ends lost 1 base at V and 1 base at J; junction bases unmatched: 4. The CDR3 has 14 amino acids. This CDR3 is CATWDGPNYYKKLF. The CDR3 DNA follows: TGTGCCACCTGGGACGGCCCCAATTATTATAAGAAACTCTTT.

This clone has more than one count but fewer than ten. The chain recombines TRGV8 with TRGJ1 or TRGJ2. The CDR3 covers 11 residues. The germline CDR1 and CDR2 sequences are VENAVY and YDSYNSRV. V lost 1 base and J lost 11; bases outside the gene matches: 5. CDR3: CATWDSAEKLF. The CDR3, as DNA: TGTGCCACCTGGGATAGTGCTGAGAAACTCTTT.

This clone was counted between two and nine times. V is TRGV2 and J is TRGJ1 or TRGJ2. V dropped 3 bases and J dropped 12; count of bases not matched to a gene: 8. Germline V lookup: CDR1 EGSNGY, CDR2 YDSYNSKV. The CDR3 consists of 11 residues. The CDR3 region has the DNA TGTGCCACCTGGGACAGGCCTAGGAAACTCTTT. This translates into CATWDRPRKLF.

This clone was observed a handful of times. The germline gene is not matched at one end of the junction; a read error may be the cause. Within the sample, other DNA sequences also encode this same CDR3. The V call is TRGV4, the J call TRGJ1 or TRGJ2. This CDR3 has 13 residues. CDR1 is EGSTGY and CDR2 is YDSYTSSV in the germline V gene. CDR3 in amino acids: CATWDGGYYKKLF. DNA for the CDR3: TGCGCCACCTGGGATGGGGGTTATTATAAGAAACTCTTT.

On this clone itself: The sample has other DNA sequences that encode this CDR3 too. This chain joins TRGV9 and TRGJP2. The length of the CDR3 is 16 residues. In germline, CDR1 is GITISATS, CDR2 ISYDGTV (reference sequence). V trimming: 0 bases; J trimming: 0 bases; junction bases outside the gene matches: 4. The chain's CDR3 is CALWEVHYSSDWIKTF. The CDR3 DNA reads TGTGCCTTGTGGGAGGTGCACTATAGTAGTGATTGGATCAAGACGTTT.

The chain employs TRGV4 and TRGJ1 or TRGJ2. J was trimmed by 2 bases and V by 0 bases; bases with no gene match: 7. CDR3 length equals 15 residues. CDR1 and CDR2 from the germline V gene are EGSTGY and YDSYTSSV. The DNA of the CDR3 is TGTGCCACCTGGGATGGGGCTGGGGATTATTATAAGAAACTCTTT. Translating it yields CATWDGAGDYYKKLF.

This clone turned up a few times. It may be a read error: a sequence one base away is much more abundant. In the same sample, other DNA sequences code for this CDR3. The genes are TRGV3 and TRGJ1 or TRGJ2. There are 14 residues in the CDR3. V was clipped by 0 bases and J by 2 bases; unmatched bases: 4. The V gene's germline CDR1 is VTNTFY and CDR2 YDVSTARD (reference sequence). CDR3 nucleotide sequence: TGTGCCACCTGGGACAGGCGAGATTATTATAAGAAACTCTTT. Translating gives CATWDRRDYYKKLF.

This chain joins TRGV2 and TRGJ1 or TRGJ2. The CDR3 is made up of 17 amino acids. In germline, CDR1 is EGSNGY, CDR2 YDSYNSKV. With 1 base clipped from V and 5 bases from J, the junction kept 17 bases outside the gene matches. CDR3 bases: TGTGCCACCTGGGACGGAGACTCACCCGAGACTGATTATAAGAAACTCTTT. Its translation: CATWDGDSPETDYKKLF.

This clone appeared a few times. The V call is TRGV3, the J call TRGJP1. Trimming removed 3 bases from V and 3 bases from J; junction bases left unmatched: 4. The length of the CDR3 is 14 residues. CDR1 is VTNTFY and CDR2 is YDVSTARD in the germline V gene (reference sequence). CDR3 sequence: CATWDQATGWFKIF. The CDR3 DNA reads TGTGCCACCTGGGACCAAGCCACTGGTTGGTTCAAGATATTT.

As for this clone: The sample has other DNA sequences that encode this CDR3 too. The V call is TRGV2, the J call TRGJ1 or TRGJ2. V was clipped by 1 base and J by 4 bases; unmatched bases: 4. Germline CDR1 and CDR2: EGSNGY and YDSYNSKV. The CDR3 totals 13 residues. The CDR3 reads CATWDGHYYKKLF. DNA of the CDR3: TGTGCCACCTGGGACGGCCACTATTATAAGAAACTCTTT.

The chain uses TRGV4 and TRGJ1 or TRGJ2. V was pared by 0 bases and J by 8 bases, with 7 bases of the junction left unmatched. Germline V gene data show CDR1 as EGSTGY and CDR2 as YDSYTSSV. This CDR3 has 13 residues. Here the CDR3 reads CATWDGPTNKKLF. CDR3 nucleotides: TGTGCCACCTGGGATGGGCCGACCAATAAGAAACTCTTT.

Notes on this clone: Additional DNA sequences in this sample encode the identical CDR3. The gene calls are TRGV9 and TRGJ1 or TRGJ2. Losses at the gene ends were 0 bases for V and 1 base for J; bases not matched to a gene: 3. The germline gives CDR1 GITISATS, CDR2 ISYDGTV (reference sequence). The CDR3 has 14 amino acids. The DNA of the CDR3 is TGTGCCTTGTGGGAGGTGGAAAATTATTATAAGAAACTCTTT. This encodes CALWEVENYYKKLF.

V usage is TRGV5 and J usage is TRGJ1 or TRGJ2. Germline V gene lookup returns CDR1 VINAFY and CDR2 YDVSNSKD. The CDR3 totals 12 residues. V lost 6 bases, J lost 4 bases, and 6 bases stayed unmatched. CDR3 bases: TGTGCCACCTGGTATATCTATTATAAGAAACTCTTT. It specifies CATWYIYYKKLF.

The V gene is TRGV8, the J gene TRGJ1 or TRGJ2. CDR3 length: 14 residues. Trimming removed 5 bases from V and 0 bases from J; junction bases left unmatched: 7. Germline V gives CDR1 VENAVY, CDR2 YDSYNSRV. The chain's CDR3 is CATWGAPNYYKKLF. CDR3 in DNA: TGTGCCACCTGGGGAGCTCCGAATTATTATAAGAAACTCTTT.

V is TRGV8 and J is TRGJ1 or TRGJ2. Germline V gene lookup returns CDR1 VENAVY and CDR2 YDSYNSRV. The CDR3 is 14 amino acids. Trimming cost V 1 base and J 6 bases; bases outside gene matches: 9. The CDR3: CATWDSTTFYKKLF. The DNA for the CDR3 is TGTGCCACCTGGGATAGCACCACATTTTATAAGAAACTCTTT.

With respect to this clone: A read error may be the cause here, since a much bigger clone is one base away. Other DNA sequences within the sample encode an identical CDR3. V and J are TRGV2 and TRGJ1 or TRGJ2. Germline CDR1 and CDR2: EGSNGY and YDSYNSKV. The CDR3 sequence is 12 residues long. Germline trimming cut 0 bases from V and 6 bases from J; bases unmatched to any gene: 2. Written as DNA, the CDR3 is TGTGCCACCTGGGACGGGACTTATAAGAAACTCTTT. Translation gives CATWDGTYKKLF.

V usage is TRGV9 and J usage is TRGJ1 or TRGJ2. CDR3 length: 15 residues. Germline V gene data show CDR1 as GITISATS and CDR2 as ISYDGTV (reference sequence). The V gene end was trimmed by 0 bases and the J gene end by 5 bases; junction bases not matched to a gene: 10. CDR3 loop: CALWEVRMMNYKKLF. CDR3 sequence (DNA): TGTGCCTTGTGGGAGGTGCGGATGATGAATTATAAGAAACTCTTT.

This clone was picked up a small number of times. The J gene is TRGJ1 or TRGJ2, the V gene TRGV5. V lost 1 base, J lost 7 bases, and 10 bases stayed unmatched. This CDR3 contains 14 residues. Germline lookup yields CDR1 VINAFY and CDR2 YDVSNSKD. The CDR3 spells CATWDSPDGYKKLF. CDR3 bases: TGTGCCACCTGGGACAGTCCCGATGGATATAAGAAACTCTTT.

The V call is TRGV2, the J call TRGJ1 or TRGJ2. Trimming at V came to 0 bases and at J to 6 bases, leaving 5 bases not matched to a gene. Germline CDR1 and CDR2: EGSNGY and YDSYNSKV. The CDR3 totals 13 residues. CDR3 amino acids: CATWDGIRYKKLF. DNA of the CDR3: TGTGCCACCTGGGACGGGATACGTTATAAGAAACTCTTT.

This clone has a handful of counts. The V gene is TRGV9, the J gene TRGJ1 or TRGJ2. V was clipped by 0 bases and J by 7 bases; unmatched bases: 6. CDR1 is GITISATS and CDR2 is ISYDGTV in the germline V gene (reference sequence). The CDR3 runs 13 residues. CDR3 amino acids: CALWEVTRYKKLF. As DNA, the CDR3 is TGTGCCTTGTGGGAGGTGACGCGGTATAAGAAACTCTTT.

This clone was detected a few times. This rearrangement joins TRGV9 to TRGJ1 or TRGJ2. CDR1 and CDR2 (germline): GITISATS, ISYDGTV (reference sequence). Trimming removed 3 bases from V and 0 bases from J; junction bases left unmatched: 8. The CDR3 is 15 residues long. CDR3 sequence reads: CALWETRRNYYKKLF. The CDR3 DNA is TGTGCCTTGTGGGAGACTAGGCGGAATTATTATAAGAAACTCTTT.